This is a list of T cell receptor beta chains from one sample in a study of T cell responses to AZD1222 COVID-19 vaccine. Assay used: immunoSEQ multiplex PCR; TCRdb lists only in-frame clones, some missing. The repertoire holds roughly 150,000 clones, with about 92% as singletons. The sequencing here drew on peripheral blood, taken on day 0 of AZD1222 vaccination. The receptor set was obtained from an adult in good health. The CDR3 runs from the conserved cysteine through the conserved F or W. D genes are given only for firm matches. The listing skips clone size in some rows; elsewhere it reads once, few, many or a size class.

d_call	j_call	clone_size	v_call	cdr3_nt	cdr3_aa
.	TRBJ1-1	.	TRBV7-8	TGTGCCAGCAGCTTAGCCCTGGACAGTCTTCGGAACACTGAAGCTTTCTTT	CASSLALDSLRNTEAFF
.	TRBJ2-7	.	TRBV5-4	TGTGCCAGCAGCACACCAGGGCGTCACGAGCAGTACTTC	CASSTPGRHEQYF
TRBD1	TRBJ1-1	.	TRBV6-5	TGTGCCAGCAGCCAAAACAGGGGTCACACTGAAGCTTTCTTT	CASSQNRGHTEAFF
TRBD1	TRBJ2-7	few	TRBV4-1	TGCGCCAGCAGCCAGGGGGACAGGGCCCCCTCCTACGAGCAGTACTTC	CASSQGDRAPSYEQYF
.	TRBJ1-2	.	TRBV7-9	TGTGCCAGCAGCTTAGCGCGCGTCAGGACTAACTATGGCTACACCTTC	CASSLARVRTNYGYTF
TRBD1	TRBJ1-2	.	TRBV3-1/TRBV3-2	TGTGCCAGCAGCCCAAGGACAGGGACCATACTCTATGGCTACACCTTC	CASSPRTGTILYGYTF
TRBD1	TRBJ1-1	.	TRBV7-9	TGTGCCAGCAGCTCGACAGGGGAGAGCACTGAAGCTTTCTTT	CASSSTGESTEAFF
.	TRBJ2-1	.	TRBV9	TGTGCCAGCAGCGTAGGGTCGCCAGGGGGGGTGAGCGAGCAGTTCTTC	CASSVGSPGGVSEQFF
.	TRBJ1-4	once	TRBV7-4	TGTGCCAGCAGCTTCTGGGAACTGTTTTTT	CASSFWELFF
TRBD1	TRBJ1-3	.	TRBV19	TGTGCCAGTAGCCGGTGGCAGGGGGCGTCTGGAAACACCATATATTTT	CASSRWQGASGNTIYF
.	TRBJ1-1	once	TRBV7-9	TGTGCCAGCAGCAGTCTGGTGTTTGTTGGCACTGAAGCTTTCTTT	CASSSLVFVGTEAFF
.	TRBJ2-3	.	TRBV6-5	TGTGCCAGCAGTTCACGGCAGGGGGATACGCAGTATTTT	CASSSRQGDTQYF
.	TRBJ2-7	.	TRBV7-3	TGTGCCAGCAGCGCCGGAAGGGGATACGAGCAGTACTTC	CASSAGRGYEQYF
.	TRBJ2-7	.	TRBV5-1	TGCGCCAGCAGTCGGGTAGGGCCCGAGCAGTACTTC	CASSRVGPEQYF
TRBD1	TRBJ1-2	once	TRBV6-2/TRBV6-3	TGTGCCAGCAGCCCACAGGGGACCGGGGGCTACACCTTC	CASSPQGTGGYTF
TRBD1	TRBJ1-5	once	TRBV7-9	TGTGCCAGCAGCTTAGGAAAGGGGGCTAGTCAGCCCCAGCATTTT	CASSLGKGASQPQHF
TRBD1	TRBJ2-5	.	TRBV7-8	TGTGCCAGCAGCTTAGGCAGGGGGCCACAAGAGACCCAGTACTTC	CASSLGRGPQETQYF
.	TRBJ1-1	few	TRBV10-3	TGTGCCATCAGTGAACAGGAGAACACTGAAGCTTTCTTT	CAISEQENTEAFF
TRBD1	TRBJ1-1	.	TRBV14	TGTGCCAGCAGCCTGCGACAGGGAGCCAACACTGAAGCTTTCTTT	CASSLRQGANTEAFF
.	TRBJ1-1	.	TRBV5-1	TGCGCCAGCAGCTACCTAACGGGAAACACTGAAGCTTTCTTT	CASSYLTGNTEAFF
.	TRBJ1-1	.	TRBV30	TGTGCCTGGAGTGTACCAGGGACTATACCGAACACTGAAGCTTTCTTT	CAWSVPGTIPNTEAFF
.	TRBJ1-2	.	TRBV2	TGTGCCAGCAGTGAATCCTGGTTGAGAACCTATGGCTACACCTTC	CASSESWLRTYGYTF
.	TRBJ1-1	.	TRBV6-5	TGTGCCAGCAGTTACATTCTGGGGGCAGAAGCTTTCTTT	CASSYILGAEAFF
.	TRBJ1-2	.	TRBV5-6	TGTGCCAGCAGCTTGGCGGGGGGCAGAGCTAACTATGGCTACACCTTC	CASSLAGGRANYGYTF
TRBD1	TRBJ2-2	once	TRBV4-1	TGCGCCAGCAGCCCACAGGGACAGGCAAACACCGGGGAGCTGTTTTTT	CASSPQGQANTGELFF
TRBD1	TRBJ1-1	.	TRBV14	TGTGCCAGCAGCCAAACCGGGACAGGGGGCGATGAAGCTTTCTTT	CASSQTGTGGDEAFF
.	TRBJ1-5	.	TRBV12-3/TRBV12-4	TGTGCCAGCAGTTCCACAGGAAATCAGCCCCAGCATTTT	CASSSTGNQPQHF